The clone carrying this TCR beta chain was counted only a few times. Regions amplified from RNA transcripts were the TCR beta CDR3 regions. The study used the HTBI primer set for a first-round RT-PCR of the TCR CDR3. From the multiplex PCR reads, TCRdb called clonotypes with MiXCR, one entry per CDR3 protein. The sample holds about 160,000 distinct CDR3 sequences, about 9% seen once. This sample stems from a study of T cells in Graves' hyperthyroidism and ophthalmopathy. Patients aged 18 to 65 had newly diagnosed hyperthyroidism that had lasted under 2 months. Looked up from germline, CDR1 is SGHVS and CDR2 is FQNEAQ. This CDR3 spans 18 amino acids. V was pared by 5 bases and J by 0 bases, with 17 bases between.

Sequencing used blood. This TCR was sampled from a woman aged 18 to 35 with Graves' hyperthyroidism that later progressed to Graves' ophthalmopathy. V gene TRBV7-8 combines with J gene TRBJ2-6, with TRBD1 as a possible D gene (5 bases). The CDR3 DNA is TGTGCCAGCAGCCCAAGGACAATCCGAAGCTCTGGGGCCAACGTCCTGACTTTC. This encodes CASSPRTIRSSGANVLTF.